This TCR beta chain was retrieved from a study of technical replicates of blood from several donors. This CDR3 region has 12 residues. The ends were cut back, 6 bases at V and 5 bases at J, with 8 bases in the middle. CDR1 and CDR2 (germline): KGHSH, LQKENI. This clone was counted only a few times. Libraries were prepared by immunoSEQ multiplex PCR; TCRdb keeps only in-frame clonotypes and omits some of them. Of about 85,000 clones in the sample, around 94% were seen once. The V and J genes are TRBV18 and TRBJ1-5; weak D call: TRBD1 (6 bases). The specimen sequenced was T cells isolated from PBMCs. This receptor was identified in a human donor in good health. CDR3 region: CASSSGDQPQHF. The DNA of the CDR3 is TGTGCCAGCTCTTCAGGGGATCAGCCCCAGCATTTT.